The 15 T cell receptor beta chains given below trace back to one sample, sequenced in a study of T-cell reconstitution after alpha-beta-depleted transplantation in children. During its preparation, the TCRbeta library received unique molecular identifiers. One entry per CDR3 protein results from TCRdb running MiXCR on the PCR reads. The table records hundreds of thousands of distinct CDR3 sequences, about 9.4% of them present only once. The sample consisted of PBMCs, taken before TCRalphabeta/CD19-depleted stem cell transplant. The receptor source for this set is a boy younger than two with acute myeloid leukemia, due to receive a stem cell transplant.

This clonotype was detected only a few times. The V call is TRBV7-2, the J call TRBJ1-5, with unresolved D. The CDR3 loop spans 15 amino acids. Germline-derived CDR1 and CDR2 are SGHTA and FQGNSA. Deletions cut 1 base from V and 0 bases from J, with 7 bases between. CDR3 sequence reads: CASSLGWDSNQPQHF. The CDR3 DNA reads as TGTGCCAGCAGCTTAGGGTGGGATAGCAATCAGCCCCAGCATTTT.

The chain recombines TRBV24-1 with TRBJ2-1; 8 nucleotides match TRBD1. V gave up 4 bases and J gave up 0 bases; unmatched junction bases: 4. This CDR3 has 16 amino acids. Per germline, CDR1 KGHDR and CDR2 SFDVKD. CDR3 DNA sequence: TGTGCCACCAGTGAGTCCGGGACAGGCTCCTACAATGAGCAGTTCTTC. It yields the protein CATSESGTGSYNEQFF.

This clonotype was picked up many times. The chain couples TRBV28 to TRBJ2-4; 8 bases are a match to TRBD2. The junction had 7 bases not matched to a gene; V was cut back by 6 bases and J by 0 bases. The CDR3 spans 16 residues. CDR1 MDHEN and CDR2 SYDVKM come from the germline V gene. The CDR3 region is CASSLTSGLAKNIQYF. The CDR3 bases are TGTGCCAGCAGCCTTACTAGCGGACTAGCCAAAAACATTCAGTACTTC.

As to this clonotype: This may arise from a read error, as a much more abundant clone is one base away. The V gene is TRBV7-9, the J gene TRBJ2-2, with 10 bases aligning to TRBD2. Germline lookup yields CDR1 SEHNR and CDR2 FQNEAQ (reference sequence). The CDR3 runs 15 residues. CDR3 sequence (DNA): TGTGCCAGCAGCAAACTAGCGGGACGCACCGGGGAGCCGTTTTTT. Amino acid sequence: CASSKLAGRTGEPFF.

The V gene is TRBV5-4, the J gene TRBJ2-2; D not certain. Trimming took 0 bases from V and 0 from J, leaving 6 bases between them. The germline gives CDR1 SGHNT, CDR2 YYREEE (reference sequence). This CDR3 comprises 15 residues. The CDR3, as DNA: TGTGCCAGCAGCTTGGGTGACACGAACACCGGGGAGCTGTTTTTT. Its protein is CASSLGDTNTGELFF.

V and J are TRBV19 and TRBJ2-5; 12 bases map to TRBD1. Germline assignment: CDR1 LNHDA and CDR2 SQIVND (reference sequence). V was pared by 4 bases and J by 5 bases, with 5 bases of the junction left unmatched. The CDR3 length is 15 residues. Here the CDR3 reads CASSTGTGGSETQYF. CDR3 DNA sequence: TGTGCCAGTAGTACGGGGACAGGGGGCAGTGAGACCCAGTACTTC.

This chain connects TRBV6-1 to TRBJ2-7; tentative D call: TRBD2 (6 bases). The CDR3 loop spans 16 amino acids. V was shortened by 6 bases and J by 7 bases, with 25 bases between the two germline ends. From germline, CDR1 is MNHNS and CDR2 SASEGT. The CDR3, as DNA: TGTGCCAGCAGCTCCCCCCGGGGTGGCGGGGCTAGTGAGCAGTACTTC. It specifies CASSSPRGGGASEQYF.

In DNA form, the CDR3 reads TGTGCCAGCAGCTTAGATCTGGGGGCGCGGGATGGCTACACCTTC. This gives the protein CASSLDLGARDGYTF. J is TRBJ1-2 and V is TRBV7-9, with a possible D match to TRBD1 (6 bases). There are 15 residues in the CDR3. CDR1 is SEHNR, CDR2 FQNEAQ, per germline (reference sequence). V was pared by 1 base and J by 6 bases, with 15 bases between.

CDR3 nucleotides: TGTGCCTGGAGTGTCATACAGGGGGACTACGAGCAGTACTTC. Protein: CAWSVIQGDYEQYF. The gene calls are TRBV30 and TRBJ2-7; 8 bases match TRBD1. J lost 3 bases, V lost 0 bases, and 4 bases had no gene match. Germline CDR1 and CDR2: GTSNPN and SVGIG (reference sequence). The CDR3 is made up of 14 amino acids.

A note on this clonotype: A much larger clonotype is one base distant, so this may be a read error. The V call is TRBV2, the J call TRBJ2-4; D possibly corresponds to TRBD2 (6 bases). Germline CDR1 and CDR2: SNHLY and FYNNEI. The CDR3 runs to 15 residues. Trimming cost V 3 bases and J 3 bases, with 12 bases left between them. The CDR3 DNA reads TGTGCCAGCAGTGAGGGGACTCTAGACAAAAACATTCAGTACTTC. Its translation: CASSEGTLDKNIQYF.

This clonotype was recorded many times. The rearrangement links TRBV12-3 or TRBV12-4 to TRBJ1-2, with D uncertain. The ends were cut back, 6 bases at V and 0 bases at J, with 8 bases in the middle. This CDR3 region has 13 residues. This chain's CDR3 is CASSLPANYGYTF. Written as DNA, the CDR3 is TGTGCCAGCAGCCTACCCGCTAACTATGGCTACACCTTC.

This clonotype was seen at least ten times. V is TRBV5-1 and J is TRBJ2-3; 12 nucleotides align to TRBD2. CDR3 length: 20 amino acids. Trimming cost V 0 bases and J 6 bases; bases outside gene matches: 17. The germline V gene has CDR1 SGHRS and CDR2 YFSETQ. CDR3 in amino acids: CASSLVTSGGFTSGRDTQYF. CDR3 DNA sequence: TGCGCCAGCAGCTTGGTGACTAGCGGGGGCTTCACGTCCGGTAGGGATACGCAGTATTTT. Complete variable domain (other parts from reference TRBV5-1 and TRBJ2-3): KAGVTQTPRYLIKTRGQQVTLSCSPISGHRSVSWYQQTPGQGLQFLFEYFSETQRNKGNFPGRFSGRQFSNSRSEMNVSTLELGDSALYLCASSLVTSGGFTSGRDTQYFGPGTRLTVL.

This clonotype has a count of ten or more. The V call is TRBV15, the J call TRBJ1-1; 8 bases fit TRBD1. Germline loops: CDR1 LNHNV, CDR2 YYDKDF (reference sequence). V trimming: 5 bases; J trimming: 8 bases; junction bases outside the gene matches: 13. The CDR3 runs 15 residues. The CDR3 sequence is CATSRHGTGVLEAFF. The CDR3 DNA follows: TGTGCCACCAGCCGACACGGGACAGGTGTCCTCGAAGCTTTCTTT.

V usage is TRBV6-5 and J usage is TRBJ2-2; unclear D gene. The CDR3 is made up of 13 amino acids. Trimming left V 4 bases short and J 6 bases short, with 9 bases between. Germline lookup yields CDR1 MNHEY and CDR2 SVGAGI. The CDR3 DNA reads TGTGCCAGCAGTTCCCTGCCCCCCGGGGAGCTGTTTTTT. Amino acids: CASSSLPPGELFF.

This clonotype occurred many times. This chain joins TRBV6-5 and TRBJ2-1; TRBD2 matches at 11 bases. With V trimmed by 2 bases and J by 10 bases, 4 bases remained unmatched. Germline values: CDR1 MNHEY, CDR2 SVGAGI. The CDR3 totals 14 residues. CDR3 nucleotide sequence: TGTGCCAGCAGTTACGAGTCTAGCGGGGGGGAGCAGTTCTTC. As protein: CASSYESSGGEQFF.